Each of the 20 T cell receptor beta chains below was sequenced from the same sample in a study of blood T cell repertoires in COVID-19. Using immunoSEQ multiplex PCR, the repertoire was profiled, and TCRdb retains in-frame clones only, with some absent. The data hold about 250,000 clones, with about 84% observed a single time. Sequenced: peripheral blood. These receptors came from a woman of 80 years or more with COVID-19, enrolled during active disease.

The V call is TRBV20-1, the J call TRBJ1-2; D is perhaps TRBD1 (6 bases). This CDR3 spans 11 amino acids. CDR1 DFQATT and CDR2 SNEGSKA come from the germline V gene (reference sequence). Trimming shortened V by 3 bases and J by 6 bases, and 8 bases separated the two germline ends. CDR3 in amino acids: CSARTGNGYTF. CDR3 sequence (DNA): TGCAGTGCTAGGACAGGAAATGGCTACACCTTC.

DNA for the CDR3: TGTGCCAGCAGCTTAGCGACGACACAGAGTGGCTACACCTTC. Translating gives CASSLATTQSGYTF. The V gene is TRBV7-2, the J gene TRBJ1-2; D call uncertain. The V gene lost 0 bases and the J gene lost 7 bases, with 12 bases spanning the gap. Germline CDR1 and CDR2: SGHTA and FQGNSA. The CDR3 covers 14 residues.

The chain employs TRBV3-1 (or the pseudogene TRBV3-2) and TRBJ1-5; D is undetermined. The V end lost 0 bases, the J end lost 7 bases, and 13 bases lay between the germline ends. CDR1 is LGHDT and CDR2 is YNNKEL in the germline V gene (reference sequence). The CDR3 has 15 residues. The CDR3 nucleotides read TGTGCCAGCAGCCAAGAGTCCTCTCGCGGACAGCCCCAGCATTTT. Its protein is CASSQESSRGQPQHF.

This clone has only a few counts. The chain has TRBV6-4 and TRBJ1-1; D is perhaps TRBD1 (6 bases). Trimming cost V 2 bases and J 0 bases, with 16 bases left between them. Per germline, CDR1 MRHNA and CDR2 SNTAGT. The CDR3 runs 17 residues. The CDR3 DNA is TGTGCCAGCAGTGACGTAGGGGGGGTCAGAATGAACACTGAAGCTTTCTTT. Its translation is CASSDVGGVRMNTEAFF.

This chain connects TRBV19 to TRBJ1-5; TRBD1 might be the D (5 bases). The CDR3 has 15 residues. Per the germline V gene, CDR1 is LNHDA and CDR2 is SQIVND (reference sequence). The V end was cut by 3 bases, the J end by 0 bases, with 9 bases between. The CDR3 region is CASSIGTYSNQPQHF. The CDR3 DNA is TGTGCCAGTAGTATCGGGACTTATAGCAATCAGCCCCAGCATTTT.

This clone is a singleton in its sample. The V gene is TRBV11-1, the J gene TRBJ2-1; D call uncertain. There are 14 residues in the CDR3. Germline V gene lookup returns CDR1 SGHAT and CDR2 FQDESV (reference sequence). Trimming removed 2 bases from V and 7 bases from J, with 12 bases in between. In DNA, the CDR3 is TGTGCCAGCAGCTTAAAACAGTTGGGTAATGAGCAGTTCTTC. It specifies CASSLKQLGNEQFF. Supplemented by reference TRBV11-1 and TRBJ2-1, the full variable domain reads EAEVAQSPRYKITEKSQAVAFWCDPISGHATLYWYRQILGQGPELLVQFQDESVVDDSQLPKDRFSAERLKGVDSTLKIQPAELGDSAMYLCASSLKQLGNEQFFGPGTRLTVL.

J is TRBJ1-2 and V is TRBV6-5; no clear D gene. CDR1 is MNHEY and CDR2 is SVGAGI in the germline V gene. The CDR3 loop spans 15 amino acids. The V end lost 4 bases, the J end lost 0 bases, and 12 bases lay between the germline ends. CDR3 coding DNA: TGTGCCAGCAGTTCGCCCGGGTCGGCTAACTATGGCTACACCTTC. Its translation is CASSSPGSANYGYTF.

This clone was observed a single time. This sequence joins TRBV5-6 and TRBJ1-4; 7 bases are a match to TRBD1. Germline values: CDR1 SGHDT, CDR2 YYEEEE. The CDR3 extends over 17 amino acids. V was clipped by 0 bases and J by 1 base; unmatched bases: 6. The CDR3 here is CASSLVGRQGTNEKLFF. CDR3 in DNA: TGTGCCAGCAGCTTGGTTGGCAGACAGGGAACTAATGAAAAACTGTTTTTT.

The rearrangement joins TRBV28 to TRBJ1-1, with D perhaps TRBD1 (5 bases). Trimming cost V 11 bases and J 1 base, with 8 bases left between them. CDR1 MDHEN and CDR2 SYDVKM come from the germline V gene. The CDR3 has 11 amino acids. The CDR3 is CAGGTNTEAFF. The DNA of the CDR3 is TGTGCCGGCGGGACGAACACTGAAGCTTTCTTT.

The V and J genes are TRBV9 and TRBJ1-2; possibly TRBD1 for D (5 bases). Germline CDR1 reads SGDLS; CDR2 reads YYNGEE. This CDR3 contains 15 residues. Between the trimmed V and J ends, which lost 0 bases and 2 bases, there was a span of 11 bases. CDR3 loop: CASSVDSGANYGYTF. Here the CDR3 DNA reads TGTGCCAGCAGCGTAGATTCTGGGGCAAACTATGGCTACACCTTC.

V and J are TRBV30 and TRBJ1-2; tentative D call: TRBD1 (6 bases). The germline gives CDR1 GTSNPN, CDR2 SVGIG (reference sequence). The V and J ends lost 3 bases and 4 bases respectively, with 12 bases between them. The CDR3 totals 13 residues. The CDR3 coding sequence is TGTGCCTGGAGAGGGGGGGCCGGCTATGGCTACACCTTC. Protein product: CAWRGGAGYGYTF.

DNA of the CDR3: TGTGCCAGCGGGGGACTAGCGGGGGATTCCTACGAGCAGTACTTC. It translates to CASGGLAGDSYEQYF. The chain couples TRBV25-1 to TRBJ2-7; 14 nucleotides agree with TRBD2. CDR3 length: 15 amino acids. Per germline, CDR1 MGHDK and CDR2 SYGVNS. Losses at the gene ends were 8 bases for V and 1 base for J; bases not matched to a gene: 4.

The rearrangement joins TRBV7-2 to TRBJ1-1; a weak D match, TRBD1 (5 bases). V was shortened by 1 base and J by 3 bases, with 9 bases between the two germline ends. The germline V gene has CDR1 SGHTA and CDR2 FQGNSA. The CDR3 is made up of 14 amino acids. This CDR3 is CASSLGRGHTEAFF. The CDR3 bases are TGTGCCAGCAGCTTAGGAAGGGGTCACACTGAAGCTTTCTTT.

This chain connects TRBV5-4 to TRBJ2-5; 12 bases are shared with TRBD1. Germline CDR1 reads SGHNT; CDR2 reads YYREEE (reference sequence). J gave up 5 bases and V 3 bases, and 5 bases lay outside the gene matches. This CDR3 spans 15 amino acids. This CDR3 reads CASSSRDRGPETQYF. CDR3 coding DNA: TGTGCCAGCAGCTCCCGGGACAGGGGGCCGGAGACCCAGTACTTC.

This clone was counted a few times. The V and J genes are TRBV4-1 and TRBJ1-1, with 8 bases fitting TRBD1. The CDR3 spans 14 residues. Germline assignment: CDR1 MGHRA and CDR2 YSYEKL. Trimming took 2 bases from V and 10 from J; bases not matched to a gene: 9. CDR3 nucleotide sequence: TGCGCCAGCAGCCAAACCGGGACAGGAGGTCGAGCTTTCTTT. Translated, it gives CASSQTGTGGRAFF.

V and J are TRBV2 and TRBJ1-2; 7 bases align to TRBD1. This CDR3 contains 14 residues. CDR1 is SNHLY and CDR2 is FYNNEI in the germline V gene. The V and J ends lost 5 bases and 6 bases, in that order; junction bases with no gene match: 9. This chain's CDR3 is CASSFGQEFDGYTF. For the CDR3, the DNA is TGTGCCAGCAGTTTTGGACAGGAGTTTGATGGCTACACCTTC.

The chain recombines TRBV7-3 with TRBJ1-3; D might be TRBD1 (6 bases). The CDR3 has 15 amino acids. Per the germline V gene, CDR1 is SGHTA and CDR2 is FQGTGA. Trimming removed 5 bases at V and 0 bases at J, with 11 bases between. The CDR3, as DNA: TGTGCCAGCAGCCCCCAGGGGACCTCTGGAAACACCATATATTTT. Residues: CASSPQGTSGNTIYF.

The chain employs TRBV27 and TRBJ1-3; 7 positions agree with TRBD1. The V and J ends lost 5 bases and 3 bases, in that order; junction bases with no gene match: 4. The length of the CDR3 is 14 residues. Germline assignment: CDR1 MNHEY and CDR2 SMNVEV (reference sequence). CDR3 protein: CASSIQGNGNTIYF. The DNA for the CDR3 is TGTGCCAGCAGTATACAGGGGAATGGAAACACCATATATTTT.

The chain uses TRBV4-1 and TRBJ1-1; D not resolved. Germline V CDR1 and CDR2: MGHRA, YSYEKL. V was trimmed by 2 bases and J by 0 bases, leaving 16 bases between them. The CDR3 loop spans 17 amino acids. DNA of the CDR3: TGCGCCAGCAGCCAACCTTTATCCGGTCCTATGAACACTGAAGCTTTCTTT. Translated, it gives CASSQPLSGPMNTEAFF.

The V gene is TRBV10-1, the J gene TRBJ1-6, with 12 bases identical to TRBD1. CDR1 WNHNN and CDR2 SYGVQD come from the germline V gene (reference sequence). This CDR3 is built from 21 residues. J was trimmed by 0 bases and V by 6 bases; bases with no gene match: 15. CDR3 DNA sequence: TGCGCCAGCAGCCAAATCCCCGGGACAGGGGGCTCCAACTCCTATAATTCACCCCTCCACTTT. Translation gives CASSQIPGTGGSNSYNSPLHF.